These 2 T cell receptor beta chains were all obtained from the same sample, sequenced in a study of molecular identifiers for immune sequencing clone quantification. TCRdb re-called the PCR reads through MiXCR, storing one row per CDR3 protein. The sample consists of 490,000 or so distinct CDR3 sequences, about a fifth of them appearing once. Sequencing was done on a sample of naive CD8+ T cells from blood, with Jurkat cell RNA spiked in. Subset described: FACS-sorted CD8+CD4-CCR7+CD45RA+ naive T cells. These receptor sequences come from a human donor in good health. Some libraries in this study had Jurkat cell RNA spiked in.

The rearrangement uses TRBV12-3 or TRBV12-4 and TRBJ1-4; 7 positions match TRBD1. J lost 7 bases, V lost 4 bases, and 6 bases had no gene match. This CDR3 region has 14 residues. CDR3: CASSSRQGVEKLFF. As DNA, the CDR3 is TGTGCCAGCAGTTCCCGACAGGGTGTTGAAAAACTGTTTTTT.

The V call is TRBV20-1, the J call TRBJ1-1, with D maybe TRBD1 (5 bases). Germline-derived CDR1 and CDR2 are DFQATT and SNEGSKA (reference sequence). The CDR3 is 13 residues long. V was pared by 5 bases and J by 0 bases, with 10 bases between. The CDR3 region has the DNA TGCAGTGCTGAAGACAGTATGAACACTGAAGCTTTCTTT. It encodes CSAEDSMNTEAFF.